Following are 28 T cell receptor beta chains from one sample sequenced in a study of blood T cells in healthy people across ages. Using a J-beta primer mix together with a sample-barcoded 5' primer, a second PCR was run for about 6 to 12 cycles. Each CDR3 protein is one row after TCRdb ran MiXCR on the 5' RACE reads. Of 600,000 to 1,000,000 distinct CDR3 sequences in the sample, just under 25% were seen once. These data were also reused for a study on T cells of mothers and their children.

Sequenced input: blood. The receptors shown here come from a boy aged 5 to 17 in good health.

This clonotype has more than one count but fewer than ten. The chain joins TRBV3-1 to TRBJ1-2; D remains unclear. Germline V gives CDR1 LGHDT, CDR2 YNNKEL (reference sequence). This CDR3 is 12 amino acids long. The V end lost 0 bases, the J end lost 8 bases, and 7 bases lay between the germline ends. This CDR3 reads CASSQEAWGYTF. The DNA of the CDR3 is TGTGCCAGCAGCCAAGAGGCCTGGGGCTACACCTTC.

Only a few counts were recorded for this clonotype. The V call is TRBV29-1, the J call TRBJ2-4, with D possibly being TRBD2 (6 bases). CDR3 size: 13 residues. Trimming removed 1 base at V and 6 bases at J, with 10 bases between. Per germline, CDR1 SQVTM and CDR2 ANQGSEA. CDR3 sequence reads: CSVEVEGPNIQYF. In nucleotides, the CDR3 is TGCAGCGTTGAAGTGGAGGGGCCAAACATTCAGTACTTC.

The J gene is TRBJ2-1, the V gene TRBV10-3; D gene unclear. V lost 0 bases, J lost 5 bases, and 5 bases lay in between. CDR3 size: 13 residues. Germline V CDR1 and CDR2: ENHRY, SYGVKD. In nucleotides, the CDR3 is TGTGCCATCAGTGAGTCGAAGGACAATGAGCAGTTCTTC. As protein: CAISESKDNEQFF.

The chain joins TRBV20-1 to TRBJ2-3; 10 positions match TRBD2. Germline values: CDR1 DFQATT, CDR2 SNEGSKA (reference sequence). The CDR3 spans 16 residues. V shed 1 base and J 4 bases; nucleotides not matched to a gene: 8. Here the CDR3 DNA reads TGCAGTGCTAGAGGGGGTAGCGGGAGGAGATCAGATACGCAGTATTTT. This codes for CSARGGSGRRSDTQYF.

This clonotype occurred a few times. V gene TRBV24-1 combines with J gene TRBJ2-5; D call uncertain. The end of the DNA is better explained by TRBJ2-1, so the J call may be wrong. The CDR3 covers 14 residues. The germline V gene has CDR1 KGHDR and CDR2 SFDVKD. This chain's CDR3 is CATSDFKGPNEQFF. In DNA form, the CDR3 reads TGTGCCACCAGTGATTTTAAGGGTCCGAATGAGCAGTTCTTC.

This clonotype occurred a few times. The chain combines TRBV7-2 with TRBJ1-4; TRBD1 is a possible D gene (5 bases). V was trimmed by 1 base and J by 7 bases, leaving 13 bases between them. CDR3 size: 15 residues. Germline V gives CDR1 SGHTA, CDR2 FQGNSA. The CDR3 bases are TGTGCCAGCAGCTTAGGGCAGGGCGTTTTTGAAAAACTGTTTTTT. Its protein product is CASSLGQGVFEKLFF.

CDR3 in amino acids: CASSPTGQGNQPQHF. DNA for the CDR3: TGTGCCAGCAGCCCTACGGGACAGGGGAATCAGCCCCAGCATTTT. The chain recombines TRBV28 with TRBJ1-5; the match to TRBD1 covers 10 bases. V gave up 6 bases and J gave up 4 bases; unmatched junction bases: 6. The V gene's germline CDR1 is MDHEN and CDR2 SYDVKM. CDR3 length equals 15 residues.

This clonotype appeared many times. This chain links TRBV28 with TRBJ2-5; D uncertain. V lost 4 bases and J 3 bases, leaving 9 bases between the germline ends. The CDR3 has 13 residues. From germline, CDR1 is MDHEN and CDR2 SYDVKM. The CDR3 protein is CASSSVLEETQYF. The CDR3 DNA reads as TGTGCCAGCAGTTCCGTATTAGAAGAGACCCAGTACTTC.

This clonotype was counted only a few times. The chain combines TRBV13 with TRBJ2-3, with a tentative D call TRBD1 (6 bases). CDR3 size: 14 residues. Trimming removed 2 bases at V and 3 bases at J, with 9 bases between. The germline V gene encodes CDR1 PRHDT and CDR2 FYEKMQ (reference sequence). CDR3 sequence reads: CASSLFQGTDTQYF. The CDR3 DNA reads as TGTGCCAGCAGCTTATTCCAGGGGACAGATACGCAGTATTTT.

Only a few counts were recorded for this clonotype. This chain connects TRBV6-6 to TRBJ1-2; D is undetermined. The CDR3 runs to 11 residues. Germline V gene sequence: CDR1 MNHNY, CDR2 SVGAGI (reference sequence). V was trimmed by 6 bases and J by 7 bases, leaving 9 bases between them. The CDR3 reads CASSVGRGYTF. In DNA form, the CDR3 reads TGTGCCAGCAGCGTCGGACGTGGCTACACCTTC.

This clonotype was observed a few times. The chain carries TRBV14 and TRBJ2-5, with D possibly being TRBD1 or TRBD2 (5 bases each). Trimming took off 3 bases at V and 3 bases at J, with 8 bases between the two ends. Germline CDR1 is SGHDN and CDR2 is FVKESK. The CDR3 has 13 amino acids. DNA for the CDR3: TGTGCCAGCAGCCAGGGACGGAAAGAGACCCAGTACTTC. Translating it yields CASSQGRKETQYF.

In this sample, this clonotype turned up a few times. The chain recombines TRBV27 with TRBJ1-2; D gene ambiguous. Germline values: CDR1 MNHEY, CDR2 SMNVEV (reference sequence). V lost 7 bases, J lost 2 bases, and 23 bases lay in between. There are 17 residues in the CDR3. This CDR3 reads CASTSLLSRRDNYGYTF. The DNA for the CDR3 is TGTGCCAGCACCAGTCTTTTATCTCGCAGAGACAACTATGGCTACACCTTC.

The CDR3 loop reads CATSDSGPQGPSYTF. DNA of the CDR3: TGTGCCACCAGTGATAGCGGCCCGCAAGGGCCTAGCTACACCTTC. V is TRBV24-1 and J is TRBJ1-2; D is uncertain. The germline gives CDR1 KGHDR, CDR2 SFDVKD. With 3 bases removed from V and 9 bases from J, the gap between germline ends came to 19 bases. There are 15 residues in the CDR3.

This clonotype was counted between two and nine times. V gene TRBV29-1 combines with J gene TRBJ2-7, with 8 nucleotides matching TRBD1. CDR3 length: 11 residues. Trimming cost V 4 bases and J 8 bases; bases outside gene matches: 4. From germline, CDR1 is SQVTM and CDR2 ANQGSEA. Written as DNA, the CDR3 is TGCAGCGTTGGGACAGGGTCAAAGCAGTACTTC. This codes for CSVGTGSKQYF.

This sequence joins TRBV20-1 and TRBJ2-5, with TRBD2 as a possible D gene (6 bases). The CDR3 extends over 14 amino acids. The germline V gene encodes CDR1 DFQATT and CDR2 SNEGSKA (reference sequence). Trimming removed 3 bases at V and 5 bases at J, with 16 bases between. The CDR3 region has the DNA TGCAGTGCTAGGAAGACGGGGAGCGGGGAGACCCAGTACTTC. This gives the protein CSARKTGSGETQYF.

The chain joins TRBV6-4 to TRBJ2-3, with 7 bases lining up with TRBD1. The CDR3 is 16 residues long. Germline CDR1 is MRHNA and CDR2 is SNTAGT. V was pared by 4 bases and J by 6 bases, with 13 bases of the junction left unmatched. The CDR3 here is CASSGDRAGGADTQYF. CDR3 nucleotide sequence: TGTGCCAGCAGTGGCGACAGGGCGGGTGGAGCGGATACGCAGTATTTT.

The V call is TRBV6-2 or TRBV6-3, the J call TRBJ1-4; 9 bases fit TRBD1. The V gene's germline CDR1 is MNHEY and CDR2 SVGEGT. The V gene end was trimmed by 8 bases and the J gene end by 4 bases; junction bases not matched to a gene: 5. This CDR3 has 14 amino acids. CDR3 bases: TGTGCCAGCCTGGGACAGGGCTTTAATGAAAAACTGTTTTTT. Its protein product is CASLGQGFNEKLFF.

This clonotype was detected a few times. The J gene is TRBJ1-1, the V gene TRBV24-1; D ambiguous. CDR3 length: 14 residues. Germline lookup yields CDR1 KGHDR and CDR2 SFDVKD. The V and J ends lost 10 bases and 1 base respectively, with 15 bases between them. CDR3 DNA: TGTGCCACAGCCCCGTCTCACTCGAACACTGAAGCTTTCTTT. Its translation is CATAPSHSNTEAFF.

This clonotype was picked up a small number of times. This chain connects TRBV3-1 to TRBJ1-2; TRBD1 matches at 10 bases. V shed 0 bases, J shed 6 bases, and the junction held 4 bases outside the gene matches. The CDR3 contains 15 residues. The germline V gene has CDR1 LGHDT and CDR2 YNNKEL (reference sequence). The CDR3 DNA sequence: TGTGCCAGCAGCCAAGACGACGGGACAGGGGATGGCTACACCTTC. This sequence encodes CASSQDDGTGDGYTF.

This clonotype was recorded at least ten times. V usage is TRBV7-6 and J usage is TRBJ2-2, with TRBD1 matching over 8 bases. The CDR3 is made up of 15 amino acids. The junction had 9 bases not matched to a gene; V was cut back by 5 bases and J by 7 bases. Germline values: CDR1 SGHVS, CDR2 FNYEAQ. CDR3 sequence reads: CASSLRTGSNGELFF. The CDR3 DNA reads as TGTGCCAGCAGCCTTAGGACAGGGTCGAACGGGGAGCTGTTTTTT.

This clonotype was recorded a few times. The chain joins TRBV29-1 to TRBJ2-1, with D perhaps given as TRBD1 or TRBD2 (7 bases each). The J call is in doubt because the DNA end fits TRBJ2-7 better. CDR3 length: 14 residues. Germline V gene lookup returns CDR1 SQVTM and CDR2 ANQGSEA. In nucleotides, the CDR3 is TGCAGCGTTGGAGCGGGACAGCTGATCTACGAGCAGTACTTC. Translated, it gives CSVGAGQLIYEQYF.

This chain links TRBV25-1 with TRBJ1-4; D is unclear. V was shortened by 3 bases and J by 8 bases, with 19 bases between the two germline ends. CDR1 and CDR2 from the germline V gene are MGHDK and SYGVNS. The CDR3 contains 16 residues. In DNA, the CDR3 is TGTGCCAGCAGTGATACGACACTAGGACGGAGAGAAAAACTGTTTTTT. Translation gives CASSDTTLGRREKLFF.

V is TRBV20-1 and J is TRBJ2-7; 7 nucleotides align to TRBD1. Unmatched junction bases numbered 18, after V lost 0 bases and J lost 4 bases. CDR3 size: 18 residues. Germline values: CDR1 DFQATT, CDR2 SNEGSKA (reference sequence). The CDR3 protein is CSARDPHSLDRVWYEQYF. The CDR3 DNA reads TGCAGTGCTAGAGATCCTCATTCCCTTGACAGGGTATGGTACGAGCAGTACTTC.

This clonotype has a count of ten or more. CDR3 in amino acids: CASSSLAGGQETQYF. Here the CDR3 DNA reads TGTGCCAGCAGTTCGCTAGCGGGGGGCCAAGAGACCCAGTACTTC. The rearrangement links TRBV27 to TRBJ2-5, with 11 positions matching TRBD2. V trimming: 4 bases; J trimming: 1 base; junction bases outside the gene matches: 2. Germline assignment: CDR1 MNHEY and CDR2 SMNVEV (reference sequence). CDR3 size: 15 residues.

This clonotype has just a few counts. This chain links TRBV7-8 with TRBJ1-1; D not resolved. The CDR3 has 14 residues. The V gene's germline CDR1 is SGHVS and CDR2 FQNEAQ. Trimming shortened V by 3 bases and J by 0 bases, and 8 bases separated the two germline ends. Written as DNA, the CDR3 is TGTGCCAGCAGCTTCGCTGACCTGAACACTGAAGCTTTCTTT. As protein: CASSFADLNTEAFF.

The CDR3, as DNA: TGTGCCAGCAGCCCAGATAGCGGGGGGGCCGCAGATACGCAGTATTTT. Residues: CASSPDSGGAADTQYF. The chain has TRBV7-2 and TRBJ2-3; TRBD2 matches 11 bases. Germline values: CDR1 SGHTA, CDR2 FQGNSA. The V segment lost 5 bases and the J segment 4 bases; nucleotides outside the gene matches: 8. This CDR3 is 16 amino acids long.

Only a few counts were recorded for this clonotype. V and J are TRBV28 and TRBJ2-2; 10 bases align to TRBD1. V shed 5 bases, J shed 3 bases, and the junction held 3 bases outside the gene matches. The CDR3 spans 15 residues. Germline assignment: CDR1 MDHEN and CDR2 SYDVKM. The CDR3 nucleotides read TGTGCCAGCAGTATGGGACAGGGGTACACCGGGGAGCTGTTTTTT. Encoded protein: CASSMGQGYTGELFF. Combining the CDR3 with reference TRBV28 and TRBJ2-2 gives the whole variable domain DVKVTQSSRYLVKRTGEKVFLECVQDMDHENMFWYRQDPGLGLRLIYFSYDVKMKEKGDIPEGYSVSREKKERFSLILESASTNQTSMYLCASSMGQGYTGELFFGEGSRLTVL.

The chain combines TRBV9 with TRBJ2-3; D remains ambiguous. The germline V and J ends were trimmed by 0 bases and 4 bases, with 15 bases remaining between them. CDR3 length: 16 residues. In germline, CDR1 is SGDLS, CDR2 YYNGEE. CDR3 DNA: TGTGCCAGCAGCGTAGTAGGCGGATTTGGATCAGATACGCAGTATTTT. It encodes CASSVVGGFGSDTQYF.